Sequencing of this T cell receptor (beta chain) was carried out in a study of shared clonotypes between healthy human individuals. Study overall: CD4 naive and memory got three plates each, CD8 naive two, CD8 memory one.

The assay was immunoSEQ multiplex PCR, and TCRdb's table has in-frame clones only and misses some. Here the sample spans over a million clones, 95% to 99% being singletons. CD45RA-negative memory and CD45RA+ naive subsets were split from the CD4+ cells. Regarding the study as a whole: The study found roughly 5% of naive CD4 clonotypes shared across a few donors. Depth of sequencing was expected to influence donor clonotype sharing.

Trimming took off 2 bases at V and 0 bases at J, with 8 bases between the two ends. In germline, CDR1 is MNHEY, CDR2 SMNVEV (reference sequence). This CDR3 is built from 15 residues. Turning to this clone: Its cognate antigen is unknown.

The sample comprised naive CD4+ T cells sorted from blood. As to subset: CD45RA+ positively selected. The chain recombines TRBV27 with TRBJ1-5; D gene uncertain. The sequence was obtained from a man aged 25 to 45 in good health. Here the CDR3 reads CASSLGRTSNQPQHF. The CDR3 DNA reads TGTGCCAGCAGTTTAGGTCGGACTAGCAATCAGCCCCAGCATTTT.